A selection of T cell receptor beta chains follows, all from one sample in a study of blood T cells in healthy people across ages. Each CDR3 protein is one row after TCRdb ran MiXCR on the 5' RACE reads. The sample lists about 1.6 million distinct CDR3 sequences, 30% to 35% occurring once. The sample consisted of blood. The source is a woman aged 30 to 39 in good health. Each CDR3 is given with its conserved first and last residue. The order of the fields is clone size, V gene, J gene, D gene, CDR3 protein, CDR3 DNA. The D gene is left open where the match is weak. Rows give clone size only sometimes, using once, few, many, or a class for an expanded clone.

many	TRBV20-1	TRBJ1-2	TRBD1	CSASLQGAGMGGYTF	TGCAGTGCTAGCCTACAGGGGGCCGGGATGGGTGGCTACACCTTC
-	TRBV12-3/TRBV12-4	TRBJ2-6	-	CASSLVGRSSGANVLTF	TGTGCCAGCAGTTTAGTCGGACGGAGCTCTGGGGCCAACGTCCTGACTTTC
-	TRBV15	TRBJ1-6	TRBD1	CATSRDLRDRGASPLHF	TGTGCCACCAGCAGAGACCTCCGGGACAGGGGAGCCTCACCCCTCCACTTT
-	TRBV27	TRBJ1-5	-	CASSSPTGSSRQPQHF	TGTGCCAGCAGTTCCCCAACCGGGTCCTCCAGGCAGCCCCAGCATTTT
-	TRBV5-4	TRBJ2-7	TRBD1	CASSLEDRGYIEQYF	TGTGCCAGCAGCTTGGAAGACAGGGGGTATATCGAGCAGTACTTC
many	TRBV5-1	TRBJ2-7	-	CASSLDTDSYEQYF	TGCGCCAGCAGCCTCGACACGGACTCCTACGAGCAGTACTTC
-	TRBV7-2	TRBJ2-5	-	CTSSWQGNSQETQYF	TGTACCAGCAGCTGGCAGGGGAATTCCCAAGAGACCCAGTACTTC
-	TRBV12-3/TRBV12-4	TRBJ2-2	-	CAGSLTVDTGELFF	TGTGCCGGCAGCCTGACAGTAGACACCGGGGAGCTGTTTTTT
-	TRBV30	TRBJ2-3	-	CAWSSGLLPDTQYF	TGTGCCTGGAGTTCCGGACTCCTACCAGATACGCAGTATTTT
few	TRBV29-1	TRBJ2-3	TRBD2	CSVEGGFASGGQWDTQYF	TGCAGCGTTGAAGGGGGGTTTGCTAGCGGGGGGCAGTGGGATACGCAGTATTTT